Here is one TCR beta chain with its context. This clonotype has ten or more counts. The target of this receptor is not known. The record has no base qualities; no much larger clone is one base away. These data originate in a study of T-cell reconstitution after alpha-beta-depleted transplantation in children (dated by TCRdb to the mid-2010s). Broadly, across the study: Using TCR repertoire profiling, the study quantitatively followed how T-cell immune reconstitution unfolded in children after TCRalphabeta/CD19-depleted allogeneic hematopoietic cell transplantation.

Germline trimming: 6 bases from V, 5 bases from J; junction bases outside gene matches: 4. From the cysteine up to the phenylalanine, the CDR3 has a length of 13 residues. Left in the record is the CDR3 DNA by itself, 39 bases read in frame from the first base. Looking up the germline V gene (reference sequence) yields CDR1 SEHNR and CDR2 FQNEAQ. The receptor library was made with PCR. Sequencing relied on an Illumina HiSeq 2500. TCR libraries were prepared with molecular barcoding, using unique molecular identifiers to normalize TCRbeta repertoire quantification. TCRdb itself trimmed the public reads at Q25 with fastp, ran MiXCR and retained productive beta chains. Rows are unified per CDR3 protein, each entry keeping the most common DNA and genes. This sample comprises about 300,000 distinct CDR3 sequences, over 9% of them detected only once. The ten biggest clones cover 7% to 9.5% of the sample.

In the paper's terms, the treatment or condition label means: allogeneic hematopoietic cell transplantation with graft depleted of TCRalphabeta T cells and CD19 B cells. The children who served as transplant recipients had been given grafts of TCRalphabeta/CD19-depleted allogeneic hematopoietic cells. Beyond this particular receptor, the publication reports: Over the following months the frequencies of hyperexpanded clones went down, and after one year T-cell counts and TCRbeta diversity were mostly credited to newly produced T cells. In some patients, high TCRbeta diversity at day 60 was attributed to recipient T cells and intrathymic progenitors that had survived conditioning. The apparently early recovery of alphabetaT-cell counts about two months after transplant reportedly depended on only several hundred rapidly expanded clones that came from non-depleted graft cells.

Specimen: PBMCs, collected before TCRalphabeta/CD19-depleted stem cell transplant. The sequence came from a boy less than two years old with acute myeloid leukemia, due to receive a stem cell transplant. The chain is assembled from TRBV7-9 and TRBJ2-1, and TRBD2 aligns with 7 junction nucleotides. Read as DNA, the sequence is TGTGCCAGCAGTCGACTAGCCGACAATGAGCAGTTCTTC. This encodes CASSRLADNEQFF. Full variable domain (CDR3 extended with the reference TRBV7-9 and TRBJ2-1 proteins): DTGVSQNPRHKITKRGQNVTFRCDPISEHNRLYWYRQTLGQGPEFLTYFQNEAQLEKSRLLSDRFSAERPKGSFSTLEIQRTEQGDSAMYLCASSRLADNEQFFGPGTRLTVL.